This T cell receptor beta chain was sequenced in a study of identical twins. General study points: The abundant beta clonotypes from cord blood had fewer insertions, and memory repertoires had none of this. For monozygotic twins, models underestimated out-of-frame TCR alpha sharing.

V shed 7 bases and J shed 7 bases, with 14 bases lying between them. Germline V gene data show CDR1 as DFQATT and CDR2 as SNEGSKA (reference sequence). The CDR3 is made up of 12 amino acids. TCRdb redid the calling of the 5' RACE reads with MiXCR, one entry per CDR3 protein. The repertoire holds 200,000 to 250,000 distinct CDR3 sequences, with 5.5% to 7% as singletons. On this clonotype itself: The antigen is unknown.

These data also featured in a second study, about yellow fever vaccine responses in identical twins.

Sequences were obtained from memory (CD45RO+) T cells sorted from blood. The receptor was derived from a woman younger than 35 in good health. V is TRBV20-1 and J is TRBJ1-5, with D maybe TRBD1 (6 bases). CDR3 nucleotides: TGCAGTGGGCGGGGGGCCGGGCAGCCCCAGCATTTT. Protein product: CSGRGAGQPQHF.